The rows below give T cell receptor beta chains drawn from one sample of a study of blood T cell repertoires in COVID-19. Method: immunoSEQ multiplex PCR; TCRdb's copy keeps in-frame clones and lacks some. The data contain 150,000 to 200,000 clones, 70% to 90% of them singletons. The sequenced material came from peripheral blood. These receptors all come from a man aged 55-75 years with acute or convalescent COVID-19. Both conserved end residues are part of each CDR3. The order of the fields is V gene, D gene, clone size, J gene, CDR3 protein, CDR3 DNA. The D gene is left open where the match is weak. Only part of the rows carry a size: once, few, many, or a class if the clone is expanded.

>TRBV18|TRBD1|-|TRBJ1-3
CASSATGGGSGNTIYF
TGTGCCAGCTCAGCGACAGGGGGAGGCTCTGGAAACACCATATATTTT
>TRBV7-9|-|-|TRBJ2-7
CASSLPGLSYEQYF
TGTGCCAGCAGCTTACCCGGACTATCCTACGAGCAGTACTTC
>TRBV5-1|-|once|TRBJ1-5
CASSLGGTGSNQPQHF
TGCGCCAGCAGCTTAGGGGGAACAGGGAGCAATCAGCCCCAGCATTTT
>TRBV7-3|TRBD1|-|TRBJ2-6
CASSPDRAGANVLTF
TGTGCCAGCAGCCCGGACAGGGCTGGGGCCAACGTCCTGACTTTC
>TRBV9|TRBD1|few|TRBJ1-4
CASSVEGQGNEKLFF
TGTGCCAGCAGCGTAGAGGGACAGGGTAATGAAAAACTGTTTTTT
>TRBV24-1|-|-|TRBJ2-3
CATSAESGNTDTQYF
TGTGCCACCAGTGCCGAATCGGGGAACACAGATACGCAGTATTTT
>TRBV13|TRBD2|-|TRBJ2-1
CASSRGLAGDNNEQFF
TGTGCCAGCAGCCGTGGACTAGCGGGAGACAACAATGAGCAGTTCTTC
>TRBV24-1|-|-|TRBJ1-1
CATSRGLNTEAFF
TGTGCCACCAGTAGGGGGTTGAACACTGAAGCTTTCTTT
>TRBV7-9|TRBD1|-|TRBJ1-2
CASRRTGAGGYTF
TGTGCCAGCAGGAGGACAGGGGCTGGTGGCTACACCTTC
>TRBV5-1|-|once|TRBJ1-6
CASSLPGASPLHF
TGCGCCAGCAGCTTGCCAGGGGCTTCACCCCTCCACTTT
>TRBV7-9|-|many|TRBJ2-3
CASSATYTRGVDTQYF
TGTGCCAGCAGCGCGACGTACACCAGGGGCGTAGATACGCAGTATTTT
>TRBV5-1|TRBD2|-|TRBJ2-1
CASSLRTSGRNEQFF
TGCGCCAGCAGCTTAAGGACTAGCGGGAGGAATGAGCAGTTCTTC
>TRBV3-1/TRBV3-2|TRBD2|-|TRBJ2-7
CASSQSLGGSGRAREQYF
TGTGCCAGCAGCCAGTCCCTTGGAGGTAGCGGGAGAGCCCGGGAGCAGTACTTC
>TRBV5-1|TRBD2|-|TRBJ2-3
CASSLATSGDLTSTDTQYF
TGCGCCAGCAGCTTGGCTACTAGCGGGGATCTCACTAGCACAGATACGCAGTATTTT
>TRBV10-3|TRBD1|-|TRBJ2-5
CAISEGDSSGETQYF
TGTGCCATCAGTGAGGGGGACAGTTCAGGCGAGACCCAGTACTTC
>TRBV5-1|TRBD2|-|TRBJ2-3
CASSLDPGGPGDTQYF
TGCGCCAGCAGCTTGGACCCGGGAGGGCCCGGAGATACGCAGTATTTT
>TRBV12-3/TRBV12-4|-|-|TRBJ1-2
CASSIRVNYGYTF
TGTGCCAGCAGTATCCGTGTTAACTATGGCTACACCTTC
>TRBV27|-|-|TRBJ2-1
CASSLGPGAGGNEQFF
TGTGCCAGCAGTTTGGGCCCAGGGGCAGGAGGCAATGAGCAGTTCTTC
>TRBV7-9|TRBD1|once|TRBJ2-7
CAETDRDEQYF
TGTGCCGAAACTGACAGGGACGAGCAGTACTTC
>TRBV7-2|TRBD2|-|TRBJ2-7
CASSIPSGSRRSYEQYF
TGTGCCAGCAGCATCCCTAGCGGGAGTAGGAGGTCCTACGAGCAGTACTTC
>TRBV6-5|-|-|TRBJ2-1
CASSGSYNEQFF
TGTGCCAGCTCGGGATCCTACAATGAGCAGTTCTTC
>TRBV19|-|once|TRBJ2-1
CASSWPGDNEQFF
TGTGCCAGTAGTTGGCCGGGAGACAATGAGCAGTTCTTC
>TRBV6-5|-|-|TRBJ2-5
CASSPDNFPQETQYF
TGTGCCAGCAGTCCCGATAACTTCCCACAAGAGACCCAGTACTTC
>TRBV19|-|-|TRBJ2-7
CASSIDPQREQYF
TGTGCCAGTAGTATAGATCCCCAGCGGGAGCAGTACTTC
>TRBV3-1/TRBV3-2|-|-|TRBJ1-5
CASSQVQNQPQHF
TGTGCCAGCAGCCAAGTACAGAATCAGCCCCAGCATTTT
>TRBV3-1/TRBV3-2|-|few|TRBJ2-1
CASSQDLVVGHNEQFF
TGTGCCAGCAGCCAAGATCTAGTTGTGGGGCACAATGAGCAGTTCTTC
>TRBV10-2|-|-|TRBJ2-7
CASRKPGLNNYEQYF
TGCGCCAGCAGGAAGCCTGGACTAAACAACTACGAGCAGTACTTC
>TRBV27|-|-|TRBJ1-5
CASSFRLGGDQHF
TGTGCCAGCAGTTTTCGGTTAGGGGGTGACCAGCATTTT
>TRBV11-2|TRBD2|-|TRBJ2-5
CASRSLPSGTSGSKYF
TGTGCCAGCAGGTCTCTCCCCTCCGGGACTAGCGGGAGCAAGTACTTC
>TRBV6-6|TRBD1|-|TRBJ1-1
CASSKGQGSGNTEAFF
TGTGCCAGCAGTAAAGGACAGGGAAGTGGTAACACTGAAGCTTTCTTT
>TRBV5-8|-|-|TRBJ2-7
CASSRRGLTYEQYF
TGTGCCAGCAGCCGGCGCGGTCTCACCTACGAGCAGTACTTC
>TRBV6-6|-|-|TRBJ1-3
CASSGQIGNTIYF
TGTGCCAGCAGTGGCCAGATTGGAAACACCATATATTTT
>TRBV5-8|-|-|TRBJ2-4
CASSLPPMRTAKNIQYF
TGTGCCAGCAGCTTGCCCCCTATGAGAACAGCCAAAAACATTCAGTACTTC
>TRBV6-2/TRBV6-3|TRBD1|once|TRBJ1-6
CASSHLGRTGRPLHF
TGTGCCAGCAGTCACCTCGGACGGACAGGGCGTCCCCTCCACTTT
>TRBV5-1|TRBD2|-|TRBJ2-7
CASSLEPSGNRFYEQYF
TGCGCCAGCAGCTTGGAACCTAGCGGGAATCGGTTCTACGAGCAGTACTTC
>TRBV5-1|-|-|TRBJ2-3
CASSLESNTDTQYF
TGCGCCAGCAGCTTGGAGAGTAACACAGATACGCAGTATTTT
>TRBV6-6|TRBD1|-|TRBJ2-2
CASSRGQGLNTGELFF
TGTGCCAGCAGTCGAGGACAGGGGCTGAACACCGGGGAGCTGTTTTTT
>TRBV18|TRBD1|-|TRBJ1-6
CASSKGQGNSPLHF
TGTGCCAGCTCAAAGGGACAGGGGAATTCACCCCTCCACTTT
>TRBV2|TRBD2|-|TRBJ2-1
CASSEPPSSGDYNEQFF
TGTGCCAGCAGTGAACCTCCCTCTAGCGGGGACTACAATGAGCAGTTCTTC
>TRBV28|TRBD1|-|TRBJ1-5
CASSDPVRTGGIGQPQHF
TGTGCCAGCAGTGACCCCGTGAGGACAGGGGGCATCGGCCAGCCCCAGCATTTT
>TRBV7-3|TRBD2|-|TRBJ2-2
CASSQPSGSGTGELFF
TGTGCCAGCAGCCAACCTAGCGGGAGTGGCACCGGGGAGCTGTTTTTT
>TRBV5-1|-|-|TRBJ2-3
CASSTPTDTQYF
TGCGCCAGCAGCACTCCCACAGATACGCAGTATTTT
>TRBV5-6|TRBD1|-|TRBJ1-5
CASSRRTGLMGNQPQHF
TGTGCCAGCAGCCGCCGGACAGGGTTGATGGGCAATCAGCCCCAGCATTTT
>TRBV5-8|TRBD2|-|TRBJ2-7
CASSLVSGSNEQYF
TGTGCCAGCAGCTTGGTTAGCGGGAGTAACGAGCAGTACTTC
>TRBV7-7|TRBD1|-|TRBJ2-7
CASSLGGLGEQYF
TGTGCTAGCAGCTTAGGGGGCCTTGGTGAGCAGTACTTC
>TRBV28|TRBD1|-|TRBJ1-6
CASSLGDRAYSPLHF
TGTGCCAGCAGTTTAGGGGACAGGGCATATTCACCCCTCCACTTT